These T cell receptor beta chains were read from a single sample in a study of blood T cells in healthy people across ages. Via MiXCR, TCRdb re-called the 5' RACE reads, giving one row per CDR3 protein. Here the sample spans approximately 850,000 distinct CDR3 sequences, more than 40% being singletons. The source material was blood. The receptor set was obtained from a man in his sixties in good health. CDR3s include the opening cysteine and the closing phenylalanine or tryptophan. A D gene is named only where the DNA matches it firmly. Where a row states a size, it is once, few, many or the class of an expanded clone; other rows omit it.

D,V,J,length,size,CDR3,DNA
.,TRBV21-1,TRBJ1-2,16,.,CASNKRRDLDNYGYTF,TGTGCCAGCAACAAAAGGAGGGATCTCGATAACTATGGCTACACCTTC
.,TRBV6-6,TRBJ1-4,15,once,CASSYETGYNEKLFF,TGTGCCAGCAGTTACGAGACGGGCTATAATGAAAAACTGTTTTTT
.,TRBV30,TRBJ1-6,13,.,CAWSGTRGSPLHF,TGTGCCTGGAGCGGGACTCGGGGGTCACCCCTCCACTTT
.,TRBV5-6,TRBJ2-7,16,once,CASSLAGVQGAYEQYF,TGTGCCAGCAGCTTGGCTGGAGTCCAAGGGGCCTACGAGCAGTACTTC
.,TRBV18,TRBJ2-2,17,once,CASSSGQQTLTTGELFF,TGTGCCAGCTCAAGCGGACAGCAAACCTTGACCACCGGGGAGCTGTTTTTT
TRBD1,TRBV7-2,TRBJ1-1,16,.,CASSPGQGGMNTEAFF,TGTGCCAGCAGCCCAGGACAGGGGGGTATGAACACTGAAGCTTTCTTT
TRBD1,TRBV6-6,TRBJ2-1,15,.,CASSDRDRGQGRQFF,TGTGCCAGCAGTGACCGGGACAGGGGCCAGGGTCGGCAGTTCTTC
.,TRBV27,TRBJ2-7,15,.,CASSLSYRTDYEQYF,TGTGCCAGCAGTTTATCCTACCGGACAGACTACGAGCAGTACTTC
TRBD1,TRBV15,TRBJ1-5,15,.,CATSRDLQGGKAQHF,TGTGCCACCAGCAGAGATCTACAGGGGGGCAAGGCCCAGCATTTT
.,TRBV6-5,TRBJ2-3,14,few,CASSPTTPSDTQYF,TGTGCCAGCAGCCCTACCACCCCATCAGATACGCAGTATTTT
TRBD1,TRBV4-3,TRBJ2-1,17,.,CASSQVSGGRTYNEQFF,TGCGCCAGCAGCCAAGTTTCAGGGGGCAGGACCTACAATGAGCAGTTCTTC
TRBD2,TRBV7-9,TRBJ2-7,15,.,CASSLVGGEDYEQYF,TGTGCCAGCAGCTTAGTTGGGGGGGAGGACTACGAGCAGTACTTC
.,TRBV3-1,TRBJ2-2,16,.,CASSQDWGDGTGELFF,TGTGCCAGCAGCCAAGATTGGGGGGACGGCACCGGGGAGCTGTTTTTT
.,TRBV7-2,TRBJ2-5,12,.,CASSWSLGEQYF,TGTGCCAGCAGCTGGTCCCTGGGGGAGCAGTACTTC
TRBD1,TRBV6-2/TRBV6-3,TRBJ2-7,14,.,CASSYDRGVDEQYF,TGTGCCAGCAGTTATGACAGGGGCGTAGACGAGCAGTACTTC
.,TRBV6-5,TRBJ2-3,15,.,CASSWKPWISDTQYF,TGTGCCAGCAGTTGGAAGCCTTGGATTTCAGATACGCAGTATTTT
.,TRBV5-1,TRBJ1-1,15,few,CASSLMGQMNTEAFF,TGCGCCAGCAGCTTGATGGGGCAGATGAACACTGAAGCTTTCTTT
.,TRBV10-3,TRBJ2-7,14,few,CAISEDTGSYEQYF,TGTGCCATCAGTGAGGACACAGGGAGCTACGAGCAGTACTTC
TRBD1,TRBV5-1,TRBJ2-1,17,.,CASSLAGTALSYNEQFF,TGCGCCAGCAGCTTGGCCGGGACAGCCCTCTCCTACAATGAGCAGTTCTTC
TRBD2,TRBV12-3/TRBV12-4,TRBJ2-1,15,once,CASRLLAGAYNEQFF,TGTGCCAGCAGGCTCCTAGCGGGGGCTTACAATGAGCAGTTCTTC
TRBD1,TRBV7-2,TRBJ2-5,13,.,CASGQGWMETQYF,TGTGCCAGCGGACAGGGTTGGATGGAGACCCAGTACTTC
TRBD1,TRBV29-1,TRBJ2-4,13,many,CSVDLQGKNIQYF,TGCAGCGTTGATCTACAGGGGAAAAACATTCAGTACTTC